These 29 T cell receptor beta chains were all obtained from the same sample, sequenced in a study of shared clonotypes between healthy human individuals. Measured with immunoSEQ multiplex PCR; TCRdb has only the in-frame clones, and not every one. The data hold about 470,000 clones, with 79% observed a single time. Material for sequencing was PBMCs. Receptor source: a woman between 35 and 50 years old in good health. Some clones in this sample may be carry-over from other donors' samples.

Details on this clone: This may stem from a read error, because a much larger clone lies one nucleotide away. The CDR3 reads CASSLRGDQPQHF. The CDR3 coding sequence is TGTGCCAGCAGCTTAAGGGGAGATCAGCCCCAGCATTTT. The rearrangement joins TRBV5-8 to TRBJ1-5, with D perhaps TRBD1 (5 bases). V was clipped by 2 bases and J by 5 bases, with 8 bases between them. This CDR3 is built from 13 residues. Germline assignment: CDR1 SGHTS and CDR2 YDEGEE.

This sequence joins TRBV28 and TRBJ2-1; 8 bases fit TRBD2. Germline assignment: CDR1 MDHEN and CDR2 SYDVKM. The CDR3 sequence is 17 residues long. Trimming cost V 8 bases and J 6 bases; bases outside gene matches: 18. CDR3 in DNA: TGTGCCAGCGATGAGTGGCGGGAGGCCCGTTGGGGCAATGAGCAGTTCTTC. As protein: CASDEWREARWGNEQFF.

The genes are TRBV20-1 and TRBJ2-5; no clear D gene. V dropped 6 bases and J dropped 4 bases, with 6 bases sitting between them. Germline CDR1 is DFQATT and CDR2 is SNEGSKA (reference sequence). CDR3 size: 10 residues. This CDR3 reads CSATLETQYF. The CDR3 nucleotides are TGCAGTGCAACGCTAGAGACCCAGTACTTC.

The chain links TRBV7-3 to TRBJ2-5, with TRBD1 as a possible D gene (7 bases). The ends were cut back, 5 bases at V and 2 bases at J, with 15 bases in the middle. Germline CDR1 and CDR2: SGHTA and FQGTGA. The CDR3 consists of 15 residues. CDR3 in DNA: TGTGCCAGCAGCCCCCAGGGGGGATTACAAGAGACCCAGTACTTC. Translation gives CASSPQGGLQETQYF.

This clone appeared once. The chain carries TRBV7-2 and TRBJ1-4; D might be TRBD1 (5 bases). This CDR3 is 15 amino acids long. Trimming took off 4 bases at V and 9 bases at J, with 18 bases between the two ends. Germline assignment: CDR1 SGHTA and CDR2 FQGNSA. CDR3 bases: TGTGCCAGCAGCTATACCGGGACTTCGGTCCAAAAACTGTTTTTT. This encodes CASSYTGTSVQKLFF.

V is TRBV9 and J is TRBJ1-4, with 8 bases aligning to TRBD1. V was pared by 3 bases and J by 7 bases, with 5 bases of the junction left unmatched. The germline CDR1 and CDR2 sequences are SGDLS and YYNGEE. The length of the CDR3 is 14 residues. The CDR3 DNA is TGTGCCAGCAGCGCCGGACAGGGCAGTGAAAAACTGTTTTTT. Its protein is CASSAGQGSEKLFF.

The chain carries TRBV5-1 and TRBJ2-1; TRBD2 agrees at 10 bases. V dropped 0 bases and J dropped 7; count of bases not matched to a gene: 4. In germline, CDR1 is SGHRS, CDR2 YFSETQ. The CDR3 is 15 amino acids. The CDR3 DNA is TGCGCCAGCAGCTTGGCGGTAGCGGGAGGAAATGAGCAGTTCTTC. It translates to CASSLAVAGGNEQFF. Looking up the rest from reference TRBV5-1 and TRBJ2-1 gives the full variable domain: KAGVTQTPRYLIKTRGQQVTLSCSPISGHRSVSWYQQTPGQGLQFLFEYFSETQRNKGNFPGRFSGRQFSNSRSEMNVSTLELGDSALYLCASSLAVAGGNEQFFGPGTRLTVL.

This chain uses TRBV28 with TRBJ2-2, with D perhaps assigned TRBD1 or TRBD2 (5 bases each). The CDR3 has 14 amino acids. Germline CDR1 reads MDHEN; CDR2 reads SYDVKM. V lost 6 bases and J 7 bases, leaving 15 bases between the germline ends. The CDR3 nucleotides are TGTGCCAGCAGGCCAACGGGGCAGAACGGGGAGCTGTTTTTT. It specifies CASRPTGQNGELFF.

The V and J genes are TRBV27 and TRBJ1-3; the D gene is possibly TRBD1 (6 bases). There are 15 residues in the CDR3. The V and J ends lost 5 bases and 6 bases respectively, with 17 bases between them. Germline loops: CDR1 MNHEY, CDR2 SMNVEV (reference sequence). CDR3 nucleotide sequence: TGTGCCAGCAGTCAAACTCCGGGACACCTAAACACCATATATTTT. Its translation: CASSQTPGHLNTIYF.

The chain carries TRBV5-4 and TRBJ2-7; 8 bases agree with TRBD2. Trimming took 1 base from V and 3 from J; bases not matched to a gene: 3. The CDR3 runs 14 residues. CDR1 and CDR2 (germline): SGHNT, YYREEE (reference sequence). The CDR3 sequence is CASSLSSGSYEQYF. The CDR3, as DNA: TGTGCCAGCAGCTTGAGCAGCGGGAGCTACGAGCAGTACTTC.

This chain connects TRBV18 to TRBJ2-5, with a weak D call TRBD2 (5 bases). V shed 2 bases and J shed 1 base, with 8 bases lying between them. Per the germline V gene, CDR1 is KGHSH and CDR2 is LQKENI. This CDR3 has 14 amino acids. The CDR3 DNA sequence: TGTGCCAGCTCACCAAGCGGTTTCCAAGAGACCCAGTACTTC. This sequence encodes CASSPSGFQETQYF.

J is TRBJ1-1 and V is TRBV19, with D maybe TRBD1 (6 bases). Trimming left V 8 bases short and J 6 bases short, with 16 bases between. The CDR3 totals 13 residues. CDR1 is LNHDA and CDR2 is SQIVND in the germline V gene (reference sequence). CDR3 sequence (DNA): TGTGCCAGTCGGAACCAGGGGATCGCTGAAGCTTTCTTT. Translated, it gives CASRNQGIAEAFF.

The chain joins TRBV6-6 to TRBJ2-7; TRBD2 might be the D (6 bases). In germline, CDR1 is MNHNY, CDR2 SVGAGI (reference sequence). This CDR3 is 14 amino acids long. Trimming pared 2 bases from V and 7 bases from J, leaving 15 bases between. The CDR3 protein is CASSYQGGSGEQYF. The CDR3 nucleotides are TGTGCCAGCAGTTACCAGGGAGGCTCGGGAGAGCAGTACTTC.

This clone appeared once. This rearrangement joins TRBV7-7 to TRBJ2-7, with D unclear. Trimming took off 5 bases at V and 3 bases at J, with 11 bases between the two ends. Per germline, CDR1 SSHAT and CDR2 FNYEAQ (reference sequence). This CDR3 region has 13 residues. For the CDR3, the DNA is TGTGCCAGCAGCCCCCAACAAGGCTACGAGCAGTACTTC. Its protein is CASSPQQGYEQYF.

The rearrangement links TRBV18 to TRBJ2-2; 9 positions match TRBD1. V shed 6 bases and J 0 bases; nucleotides not matched to a gene: 5. The V gene's germline CDR1 is KGHSH and CDR2 LQKENI. The CDR3 runs 16 residues. CDR3 coding DNA: TGTGCCAGCTCCCAACAGGGGGCCGCGAACACCGGGGAGCTGTTTTTT. This encodes CASSQQGAANTGELFF.

The chain uses TRBV7-2 and TRBJ1-1, with TRBD1 matching over 7 bases. CDR3 length: 15 amino acids. Per the germline V gene, CDR1 is SGHTA and CDR2 is FQGNSA. V lost 2 bases and J lost 8; bases outside the gene matches: 11. The CDR3 DNA follows: TGTGCCAGCAGCTTAAGGGCCAGGGGGGTCTTCGAAGCTTTCTTT. Residues: CASSLRARGVFEAFF.

The rearrangement links TRBV5-4 to TRBJ2-2; weak D call: TRBD2 (5 bases). This CDR3 spans 16 amino acids. Looked up from germline, CDR1 is SGHNT and CDR2 is YYREEE (reference sequence). V was cut by 3 bases and J by 0 bases, with 12 bases left in between. The CDR3 DNA reads TGTGCCAGCAGCTCCGGAGGCCTCGCGAACACCGGGGAGCTGTTTTTT. Amino acids: CASSSGGLANTGELFF.

Only one count was recorded for this clone. The J gene is TRBJ1-2, the V gene TRBV14; no clear D gene. Trimming removed 0 bases at V and 2 bases at J, with 10 bases between. Per the germline V gene, CDR1 is SGHDN and CDR2 is FVKESK. The CDR3 consists of 15 residues. CDR3 coding DNA: TGTGCCAGCAGCCAAGATTCGGGGAGGAACTATGGCTACACCTTC. Its translation: CASSQDSGRNYGYTF.

The chain combines TRBV7-2 with TRBJ2-7; D possibly corresponds to TRBD1 (5 bases). The length of the CDR3 is 15 residues. V was clipped by 4 bases and J by 2 bases, with 15 bases between them. Germline CDR1 reads SGHTA; CDR2 reads FQGNSA. The CDR3 loop is CASSWTSGPTYEQYF. The CDR3 DNA is TGTGCCAGCAGCTGGACGTCAGGGCCCACCTACGAGCAGTACTTC. The whole variable domain, remainder taken from reference TRBV7-2 and TRBJ2-7, is GAGVSQSPSNKVTEKGKDVELRCDPISGHTALYWYRQSLGQGLEFLIYFQGNSAPDKSGLPSDRFSAERTGGSVSTLTIQRTQQEDSAVYLCASSWTSGPTYEQYFGPGTRLTVT.

V and J are TRBV28 and TRBJ1-5, with a tentative D call TRBD1 (5 bases). Trimming took off 6 bases at V and 2 bases at J, with 26 bases between the two ends. The CDR3 loop spans 19 amino acids. In germline, CDR1 is MDHEN, CDR2 SYDVKM. The CDR3 sequence: CASRLAGTLLLVGNQPQHF. The CDR3 DNA sequence: TGTGCCAGCAGATTAGCCGGGACTCTCTTACTGGTGGGCAATCAGCCCCAGCATTTT.

The chain is built from TRBV7-2 and TRBJ1-1, with D perhaps TRBD1 (5 bases). This CDR3 is 15 amino acids long. Germline-derived CDR1 and CDR2 are SGHTA and FQGNSA. The V and J ends lost 0 bases and 1 base respectively, with 9 bases between them. CDR3 sequence: CASSLARGGNTEAFF. The CDR3 DNA reads TGTGCCAGCAGCTTAGCGCGGGGGGGGAACACTGAAGCTTTCTTT. The whole variable domain, remainder taken from reference TRBV7-2 and TRBJ1-1, is GAGVSQSPSNKVTEKGKDVELRCDPISGHTALYWYRQSLGQGLEFLIYFQGNSAPDKSGLPSDRFSAERTGGSVSTLTIQRTQQEDSAVYLCASSLARGGNTEAFFGQGTRLTVV.

This chain connects TRBV18 to TRBJ1-1, with a tentative D call TRBD1 (6 bases). Trimming shortened V by 3 bases and J by 2 bases, and 10 bases separated the two germline ends. Germline CDR1 reads KGHSH; CDR2 reads LQKENI. The CDR3 spans 14 residues. The CDR3 reads CASSPLTGNTEAFF. The CDR3 DNA reads as TGTGCCAGCTCACCCTTGACAGGAAACACTGAAGCTTTCTTT.

The rearrangement joins TRBV19 to TRBJ2-6; D is ambiguous. The V end was cut by 5 bases, the J end by 0 bases, with 5 bases between. Germline CDR1 reads LNHDA; CDR2 reads SQIVND (reference sequence). There are 14 residues in the CDR3. As DNA, the CDR3 is TGTGCCAGTAGTCCCCGCTCTGGGGCCAACGTCCTGACTTTC. Amino acid sequence: CASSPRSGANVLTF.

This clone was seen only once. The chain couples TRBV5-6 to TRBJ2-1, with 9 bases that match TRBD2. From germline, CDR1 is SGHDT and CDR2 YYEEEE. V shed 3 bases and J 3 bases; nucleotides not matched to a gene: 7. The CDR3 extends over 16 amino acids. The CDR3 coding sequence is TGTGCCAGCAGCTCACTAGCGGGCGGTTTCTACAATGAGCAGTTCTTC. It specifies CASSSLAGGFYNEQFF.

Turning to this clone: Other nucleotide sequences from this sample produce the same CDR3. V usage is TRBV5-1 and J usage is TRBJ2-3; 13 positions agree with TRBD2. The CDR3 covers 16 residues. The V and J ends lost 4 bases and 4 bases, in that order; junction bases with no gene match: 6. Germline V gene lookup returns CDR1 SGHRS and CDR2 YFSETQ. The CDR3 protein is CASSPRTSGSSDTQYF. In DNA form, the CDR3 reads TGCGCCAGCAGCCCGAGGACTAGCGGGAGCTCAGATACGCAGTATTTT.

The chain employs TRBV30 and TRBJ1-1; the D is unclear. Germline loops: CDR1 GTSNPN, CDR2 SVGIG (reference sequence). Trimming left V 2 bases short and J 0 bases short, with 4 bases between. The CDR3 loop spans 12 amino acids. The CDR3 region has the DNA TGTGCCTGGAGTAGGATGAACACTGAAGCTTTCTTT. It yields the protein CAWSRMNTEAFF.

The V call is TRBV6-6, the J call TRBJ2-2, with TRBD2 matching 8 bases. The CDR3 runs to 16 residues. Losses at the gene ends were 6 bases for V and 7 bases for J; bases not matched to a gene: 13. The germline CDR1 and CDR2 sequences are MNHNY and SVGAGI (reference sequence). CDR3 nucleotide sequence: TGTGCCAGCAGCCCCTCCCCCGGGACTAGTGGCGGGGAGCTGTTTTTT. Amino acids: CASSPSPGTSGGELFF.

The chain couples TRBV20-1 to TRBJ2-1; D is ambiguous. This CDR3 has 11 amino acids. The V end lost 5 bases, the J end lost 5 bases, and 7 bases lay between the germline ends. Germline V CDR1 and CDR2: DFQATT, SNEGSKA (reference sequence). The CDR3 coding sequence is TGCAGTGCTGGGCGTAACAATGAGCAGTTCTTC. It is translated as CSAGRNNEQFF.

The V gene is TRBV5-1, the J gene TRBJ2-3, with 9 positions matching TRBD2. Trimming at V came to 5 bases and at J to 4 bases, leaving 8 bases not matched to a gene. The CDR3 has 15 residues. From germline, CDR1 is SGHRS and CDR2 YFSETQ. The CDR3 sequence is CASRGSAGGSDTQYF. The CDR3 DNA is TGCGCCAGCAGAGGATCAGCGGGAGGCTCAGATACGCAGTATTTT.